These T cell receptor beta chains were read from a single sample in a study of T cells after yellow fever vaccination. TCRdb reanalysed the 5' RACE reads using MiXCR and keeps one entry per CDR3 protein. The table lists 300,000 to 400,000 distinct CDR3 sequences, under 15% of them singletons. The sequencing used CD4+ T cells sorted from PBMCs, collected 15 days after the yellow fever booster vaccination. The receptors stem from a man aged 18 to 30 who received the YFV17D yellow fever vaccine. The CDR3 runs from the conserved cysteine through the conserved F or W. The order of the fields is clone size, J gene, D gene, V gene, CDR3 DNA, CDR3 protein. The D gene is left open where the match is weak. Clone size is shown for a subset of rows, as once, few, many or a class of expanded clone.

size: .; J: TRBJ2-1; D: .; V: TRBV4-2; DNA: TGTGCCAGCAGCCAAGTTTTGTGGCGGGGAAAAACGGGGAATGAGCAGTTCTTC; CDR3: CASSQVLWRGKTGNEQFF
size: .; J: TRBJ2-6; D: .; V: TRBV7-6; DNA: TGTGCCAGCAGCCCTCCCGGACTTCGGGCCAACGTCCTGACTTTC; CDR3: CASSPPGLRANVLTF
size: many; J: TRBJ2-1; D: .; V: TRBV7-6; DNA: TGTGCCAGCGGGGGGGCGGACAATGAGCAGTTCTTC; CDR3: CASGGADNEQFF
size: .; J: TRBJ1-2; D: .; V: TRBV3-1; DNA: TGTGCCAGCAGCCACAGGGATGGCTACACCTTC; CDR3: CASSHRDGYTF
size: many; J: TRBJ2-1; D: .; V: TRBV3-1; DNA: TGTGCCAGCGGGGGGAATGAGCAGTTCTTC; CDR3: CASGGNEQFF
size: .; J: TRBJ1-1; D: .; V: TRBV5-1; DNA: TGCGCCAGCAGCTTGCCTCTGACGGGGGAGAACACTGAAGCTTTCTTT; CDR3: CASSLPLTGENTEAFF
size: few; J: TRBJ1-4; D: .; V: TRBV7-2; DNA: TGTGCCAGCAGCTTTGGGAACCTTGGGGTTGAAAAACTGTTTTTT; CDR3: CASSFGNLGVEKLFF
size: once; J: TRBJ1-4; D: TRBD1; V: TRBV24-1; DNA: TGTGCCACCAGTGACCCCGGGACAGGGGTCGAAAAACTGTTTTTT; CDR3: CATSDPGTGVEKLFF
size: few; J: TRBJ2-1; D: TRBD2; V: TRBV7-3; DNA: TGTGCCAGCAGCTTAACTGCGGGGGAGTGGAATGAGCAGTTCTTC; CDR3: CASSLTAGEWNEQFF
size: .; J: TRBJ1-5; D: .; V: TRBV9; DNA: TGTGCCAGCAGCGCGGACCTGGGGGGCGGTCAGCCCCAGCATTTT; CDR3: CASSADLGGGQPQHF
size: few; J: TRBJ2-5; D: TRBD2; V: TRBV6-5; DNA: TGTGCCAGCATGCGGGGGGTCCAAGAGACCCAGTACTTC; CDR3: CASMRGVQETQYF
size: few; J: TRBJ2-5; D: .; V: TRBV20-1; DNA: TGCAGTGCCGCTGGGGGGGGCTCGTACCAAGAGACCCAGTACTTC; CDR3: CSAAGGGSYQETQYF
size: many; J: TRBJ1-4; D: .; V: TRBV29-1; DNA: TGCAGCGTTTTAAGTGAGGAAAAACTGTTTTTT; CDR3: CSVLSEEKLFF
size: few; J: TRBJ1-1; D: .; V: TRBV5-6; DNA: TGTGCCAGCAGCAAGACGGAAACTGAAGCTTTCTTT; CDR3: CASSKTETEAFF
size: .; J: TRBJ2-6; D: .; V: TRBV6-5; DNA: TGTGCCAGCAGTCTTCAGGAATCTGGGGCCAACGTCCTGACTTTC; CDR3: CASSLQESGANVLTF
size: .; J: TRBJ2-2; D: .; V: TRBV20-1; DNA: TGCAGTGTGGACCGACGGCAGGGAAGAGGCGGGGAGCTGTTTTTT; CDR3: CSVDRRQGRGGELFF
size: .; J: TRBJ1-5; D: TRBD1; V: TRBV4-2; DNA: TGTGCCAGCAGCCCGACCGGGGACAGCCATAATCAGCCCCAGCATTTT; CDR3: CASSPTGDSHNQPQHF
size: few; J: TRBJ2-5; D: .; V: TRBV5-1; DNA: TGCGCCAGCAGCTTCAGCCGCGGGGAGGAGACCCAGTACTTC; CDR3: CASSFSRGEETQYF
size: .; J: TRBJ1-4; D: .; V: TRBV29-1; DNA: TGCAGCACCACAGACAATGAAAAACTGTTTTTT; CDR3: CSTTDNEKLFF
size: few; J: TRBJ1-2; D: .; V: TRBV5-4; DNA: TGTGCCAGCAGCTTGGGTGCAGTCTATGGCTACACCTTC; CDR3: CASSLGAVYGYTF
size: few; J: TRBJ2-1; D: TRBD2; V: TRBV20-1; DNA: TGCAGTGTAGCGGGGGGATCCCACAATGAGCAGTTCTTC; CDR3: CSVAGGSHNEQFF
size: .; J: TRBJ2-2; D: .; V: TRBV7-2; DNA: TGTGCCAGCAGCGCCAGAACAGGGATCCAGCCCGGGGAGCTGTTTTTT; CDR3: CASSARTGIQPGELFF
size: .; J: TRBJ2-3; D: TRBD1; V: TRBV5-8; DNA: TGTGCCAGCAGCTCGCAGGGGGCGGGGAGCACAGATACGCAGTATTTT; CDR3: CASSSQGAGSTDTQYF
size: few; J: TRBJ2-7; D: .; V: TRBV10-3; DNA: TGTGCCATCAGTGAGTGGTCCAGGTACGAGCAGTACTTC; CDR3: CAISEWSRYEQYF
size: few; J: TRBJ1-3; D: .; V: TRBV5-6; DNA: TGTGCCAGCAGCTGGTGGGCAGGAATCTCTGGAAACACCATATATTTT; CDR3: CASSWWAGISGNTIYF
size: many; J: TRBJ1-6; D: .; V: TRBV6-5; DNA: TGTGCCAGCCGGGACCGTTATTCACCCCTCCACTTT; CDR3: CASRDRYSPLHF
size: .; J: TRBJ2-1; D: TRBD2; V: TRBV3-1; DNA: TGTGCCAGCAGTCCTACTAGCGGGACCTACAATGAGCAGTTCTTC; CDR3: CASSPTSGTYNEQFF
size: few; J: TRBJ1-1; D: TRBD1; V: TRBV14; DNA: TGTGCCAGCAGCCAAGAGTGGACAGGGGTACCTCTATTT; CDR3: CASSQEWTGVPLF
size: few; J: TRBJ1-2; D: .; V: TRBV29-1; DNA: TGCAGCGTAGTACAGGGTAGAAGTGGCTACACCTTC; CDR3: CSVVQGRSGYTF
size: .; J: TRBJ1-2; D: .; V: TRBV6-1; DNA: TGTGCCGAAGCGGAGGGGATCTATGGCTACACCTTC; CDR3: CAEAEGIYGYTF
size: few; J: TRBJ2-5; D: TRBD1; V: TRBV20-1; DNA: TGCAGTGCTAGGTCTCAGACAGGGCAAGAGACCCAGTACTTC; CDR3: CSARSQTGQETQYF
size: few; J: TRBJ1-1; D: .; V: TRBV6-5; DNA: TGTGCCAGCAGTTACTCGTCTCGGGTGAACACTGAAGCTTTCTTT; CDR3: CASSYSSRVNTEAFF
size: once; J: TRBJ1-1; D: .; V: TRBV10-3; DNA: TGTGCCAGCCAGGATCGGGGGGACCTGAACACTGAAGCTTTCTTT; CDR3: CASQDRGDLNTEAFF
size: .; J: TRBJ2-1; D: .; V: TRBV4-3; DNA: TGCGCCAGCAGCCAAGAGGAGAGCTCCTACAATGAGCAGTTCTTC; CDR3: CASSQEESSYNEQFF
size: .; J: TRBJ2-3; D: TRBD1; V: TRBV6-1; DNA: TGTGCCAGCAGTGAAGGGGGGACAGGACATACGCAGTATTTT; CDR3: CASSEGGTGHTQYF
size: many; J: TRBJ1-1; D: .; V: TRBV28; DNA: TGTGCCAGCAGTTTGGGGCCACGGGGCGCGCAAGGCACTGAAGCTTTCTTT; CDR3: CASSLGPRGAQGTEAFF
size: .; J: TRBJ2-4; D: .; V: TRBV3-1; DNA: TGTGCCAGCAGCCAAGGGATCCTAGCCAAAAACATTCAGTACTTC; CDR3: CASSQGILAKNIQYF
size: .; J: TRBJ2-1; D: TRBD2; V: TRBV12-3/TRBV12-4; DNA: TGTGCCAGCAGTGAGACTGGCGGGGGGCCCTACAATGAGCAGTTCTTC; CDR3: CASSETGGGPYNEQFF
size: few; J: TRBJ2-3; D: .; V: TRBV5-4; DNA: TGTGCCAGCAGCTTGTTGCAGGGAGCCAGGACAGATACGCAGTATTTT; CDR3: CASSLLQGARTDTQYF
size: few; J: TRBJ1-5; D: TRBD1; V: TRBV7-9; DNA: TGTGCCAGCAGCCCCCCCGGGACAGCCTTCAATCAGCCCCAGCATTTT; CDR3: CASSPPGTAFNQPQHF
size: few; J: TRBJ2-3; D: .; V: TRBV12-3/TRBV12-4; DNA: TGTGCCAGCAGTTTCTCTGGGGGGGGCGCAGATACGCAGTATTTT; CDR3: CASSFSGGGADTQYF
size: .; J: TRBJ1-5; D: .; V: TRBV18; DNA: TGTGCCAGCTCACCACAGAGACACAATCAGCCCCAGCATTTT; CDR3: CASSPQRHNQPQHF
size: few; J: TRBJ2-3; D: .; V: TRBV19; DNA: TGTGCCAGTAGTATAGATTCCAGGGTGGCAGATACGCAGTATTTT; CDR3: CASSIDSRVADTQYF
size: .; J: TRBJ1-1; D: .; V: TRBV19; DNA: TGTGCCAGTATCGAACCCGCTGACACTGAAGCTTTCTTT; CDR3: CASIEPADTEAFF
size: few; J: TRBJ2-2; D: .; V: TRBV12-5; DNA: TGTGCTAGTGGTTTGGTACTGTCTAGAGACACCGGGGAGCTGTTTTTT; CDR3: CASGLVLSRDTGELFF
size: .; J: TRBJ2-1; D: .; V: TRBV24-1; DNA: TGTGCCACCAGTGATGGGTTAAGGGGCAAAAATGAGCAGTTCTTC; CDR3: CATSDGLRGKNEQFF
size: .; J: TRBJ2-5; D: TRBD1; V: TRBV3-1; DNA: TGTGCCAGCAGCCATTATTATCAGGGGGATGAGACCCAGTACTTC; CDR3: CASSHYYQGDETQYF
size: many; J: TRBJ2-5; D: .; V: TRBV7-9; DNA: TGTGCCAGCAGCCGGGACGTAGAAGAGACCCAGTACTTC; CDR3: CASSRDVEETQYF
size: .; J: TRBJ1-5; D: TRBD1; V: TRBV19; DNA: TGTGCCAGTAGTTACATAGGAGGGGGCGGTCAGCCCCAGCATTTT; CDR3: CASSYIGGGGQPQHF
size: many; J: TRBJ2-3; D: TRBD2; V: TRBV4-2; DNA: TGTGCCAGCAGCCAAGATCGGCGGGGGGATACGCAGTATTTT; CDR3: CASSQDRRGDTQYF
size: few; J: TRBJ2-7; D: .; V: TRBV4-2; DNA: TGTGCCAGCAGCCAAGATGCATTCCTATACGAGCAGTACTTC; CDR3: CASSQDAFLYEQYF
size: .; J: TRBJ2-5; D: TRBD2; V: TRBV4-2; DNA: TGTGCCAGCAGCCAAGATCCGGCTAGCGGGGGGCAAGAGACCCAGTACTTC; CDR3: CASSQDPASGGQETQYF
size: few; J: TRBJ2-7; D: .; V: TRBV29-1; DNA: TGCAGCGTGGGGGTGTGGAGCTCCTACGAGCAGTACTTC; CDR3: CSVGVWSSYEQYF
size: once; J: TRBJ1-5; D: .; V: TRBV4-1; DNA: TGCGCCAGCAGCCAACCCGCAGGGAAAGTGGGTCAGCCCCAGCATTTT; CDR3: CASSQPAGKVGQPQHF
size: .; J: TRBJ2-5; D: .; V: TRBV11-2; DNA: TGTGCCAGCAGCTTAGATGGGGTCGGAGGGACCCAGTACTTC; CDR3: CASSLDGVGGTQYF